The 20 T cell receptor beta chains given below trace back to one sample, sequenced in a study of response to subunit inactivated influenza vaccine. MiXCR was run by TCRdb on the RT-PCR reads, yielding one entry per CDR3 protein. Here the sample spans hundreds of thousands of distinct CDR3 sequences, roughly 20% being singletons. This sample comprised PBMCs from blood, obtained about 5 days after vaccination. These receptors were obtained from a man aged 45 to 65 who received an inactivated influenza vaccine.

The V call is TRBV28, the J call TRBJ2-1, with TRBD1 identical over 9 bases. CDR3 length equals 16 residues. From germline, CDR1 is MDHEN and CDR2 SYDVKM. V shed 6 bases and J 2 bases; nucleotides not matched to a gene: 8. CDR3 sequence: CASSPLDRGTYNEQFF. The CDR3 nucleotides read TGTGCCAGCAGCCCTTTGGACAGGGGAACCTACAATGAGCAGTTCTTC.

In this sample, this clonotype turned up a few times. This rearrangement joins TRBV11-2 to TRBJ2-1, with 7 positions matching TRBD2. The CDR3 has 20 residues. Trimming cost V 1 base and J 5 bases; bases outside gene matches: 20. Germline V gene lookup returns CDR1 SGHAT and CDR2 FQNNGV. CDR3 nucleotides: TGTGCCAGCAGCTTAGGAAATCTTGTGGCTAGCGGCCTGGGGAACAATGAGCAGTTCTTC. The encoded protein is CASSLGNLVASGLGNNEQFF.

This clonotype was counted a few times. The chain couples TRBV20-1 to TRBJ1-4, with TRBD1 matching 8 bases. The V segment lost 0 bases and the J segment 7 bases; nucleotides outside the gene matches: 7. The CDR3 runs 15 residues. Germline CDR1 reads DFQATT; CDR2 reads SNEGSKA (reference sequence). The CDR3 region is CSARDLAGGGEKLFF. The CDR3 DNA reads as TGCAGTGCTAGAGATTTGGCAGGGGGCGGTGAAAAACTGTTTTTT.

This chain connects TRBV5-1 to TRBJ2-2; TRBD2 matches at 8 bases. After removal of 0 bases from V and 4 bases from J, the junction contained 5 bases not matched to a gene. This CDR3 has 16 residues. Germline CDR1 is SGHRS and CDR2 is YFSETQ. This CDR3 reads CASSLAGGAPTGELFF. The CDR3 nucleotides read TGCGCCAGCAGCTTGGCCGGGGGGGCGCCCACCGGGGAGCTGTTTTTT.

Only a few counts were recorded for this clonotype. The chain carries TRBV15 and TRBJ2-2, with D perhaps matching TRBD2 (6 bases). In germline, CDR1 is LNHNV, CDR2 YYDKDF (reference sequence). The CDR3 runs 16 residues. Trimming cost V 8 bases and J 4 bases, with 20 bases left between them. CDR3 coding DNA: TGTGCCACCGGCCGCGTAGGAGGGGCCACCACCGGGGAGCTGTTTTTT. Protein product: CATGRVGGATTGELFF.

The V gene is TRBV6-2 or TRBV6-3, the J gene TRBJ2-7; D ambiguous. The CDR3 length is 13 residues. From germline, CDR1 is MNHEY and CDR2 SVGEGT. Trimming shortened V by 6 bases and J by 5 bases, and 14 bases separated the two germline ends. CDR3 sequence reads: CASRSRVRHEQYF. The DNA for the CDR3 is TGTGCCAGCAGAAGCCGGGTCCGACACGAGCAGTACTTC.

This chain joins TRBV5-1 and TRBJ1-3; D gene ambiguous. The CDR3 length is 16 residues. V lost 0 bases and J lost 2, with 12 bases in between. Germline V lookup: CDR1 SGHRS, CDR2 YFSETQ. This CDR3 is CASSLGAARAGNTIYF. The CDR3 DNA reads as TGCGCCAGCAGCTTGGGGGCAGCGCGCGCTGGAAACACCATATATTTT.

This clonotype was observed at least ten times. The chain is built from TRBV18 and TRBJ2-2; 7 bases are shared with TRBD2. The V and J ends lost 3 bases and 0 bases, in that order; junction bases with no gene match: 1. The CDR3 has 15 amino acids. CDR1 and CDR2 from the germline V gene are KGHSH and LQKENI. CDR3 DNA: TGTGCCAGCTCACCCGGGACTACGAACACCGGGGAGCTGTTTTTT. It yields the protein CASSPGTTNTGELFF.

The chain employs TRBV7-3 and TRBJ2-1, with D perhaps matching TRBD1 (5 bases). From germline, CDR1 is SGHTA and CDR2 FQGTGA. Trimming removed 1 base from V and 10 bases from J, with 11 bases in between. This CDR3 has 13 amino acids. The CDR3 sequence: CASSLSRAGEQFF. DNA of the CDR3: TGTGCCAGCAGCTTAAGCAGGGCCGGAGAGCAGTTCTTC.

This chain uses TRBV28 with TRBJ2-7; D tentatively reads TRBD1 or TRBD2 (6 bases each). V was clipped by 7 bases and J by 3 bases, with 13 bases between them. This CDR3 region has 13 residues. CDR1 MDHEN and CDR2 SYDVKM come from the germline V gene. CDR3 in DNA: TGTGCCAGCATGTTCGGGGGCTTCTACGAGCAGTACTTC. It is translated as CASMFGGFYEQYF. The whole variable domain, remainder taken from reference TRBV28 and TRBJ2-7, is DVKVTQSSRYLVKRTGEKVFLECVQDMDHENMFWYRQDPGLGLRLIYFSYDVKMKEKGDIPEGYSVSREKKERFSLILESASTNQTSMYLCASMFGGFYEQYFGPGTRLTVT.

CDR3 nucleotides: TGCAGTGCTAGAGGGGCCTTGATCTCCTACAATGAGCAGTTCTTC. This encodes CSARGALISYNEQFF. This chain connects TRBV20-1 to TRBJ2-1; D remains unclear. CDR3 length equals 15 residues. Germline CDR1 is DFQATT and CDR2 is SNEGSKA (reference sequence). Trimming removed 1 base from V and 0 bases from J, with 10 bases in between.

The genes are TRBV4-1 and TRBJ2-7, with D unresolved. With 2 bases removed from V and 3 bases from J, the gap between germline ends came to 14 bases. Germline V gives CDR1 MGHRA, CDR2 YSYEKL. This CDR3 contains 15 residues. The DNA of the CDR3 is TGCGCCAGCAGCCAAACGCAGACGGCCTACTACGAGCAGTACTTC. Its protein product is CASSQTQTAYYEQYF.

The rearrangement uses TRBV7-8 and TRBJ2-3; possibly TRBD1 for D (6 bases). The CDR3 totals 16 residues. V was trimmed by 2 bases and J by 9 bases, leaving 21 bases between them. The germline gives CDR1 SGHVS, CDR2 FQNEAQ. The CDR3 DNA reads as TGTGCCAGCAGCTTAAGGCCGGGACAATCGCGCGAGACGCAGTATTTT. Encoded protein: CASSLRPGQSRETQYF.

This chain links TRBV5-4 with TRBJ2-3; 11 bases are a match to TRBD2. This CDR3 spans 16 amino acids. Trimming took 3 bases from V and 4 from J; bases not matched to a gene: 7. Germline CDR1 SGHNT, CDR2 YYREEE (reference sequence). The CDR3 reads CASSSRLAGHSDTQYF. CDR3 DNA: TGTGCCAGCAGCTCCCGACTAGCGGGGCACTCAGATACGCAGTATTTT.

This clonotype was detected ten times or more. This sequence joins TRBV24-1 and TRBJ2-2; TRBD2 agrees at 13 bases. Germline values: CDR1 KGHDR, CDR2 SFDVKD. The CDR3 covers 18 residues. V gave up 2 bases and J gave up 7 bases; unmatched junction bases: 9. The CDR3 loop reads CATSDSRLAGGRDGELFF. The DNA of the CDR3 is TGTGCCACCAGTGATTCGAGACTAGCGGGAGGTCGAGACGGGGAGCTGTTTTTT.

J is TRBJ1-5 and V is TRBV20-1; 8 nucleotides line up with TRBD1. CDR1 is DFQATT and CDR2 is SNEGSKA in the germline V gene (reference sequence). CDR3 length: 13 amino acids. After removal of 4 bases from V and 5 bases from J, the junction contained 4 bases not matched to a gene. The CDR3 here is CSANGTGYQPQHF. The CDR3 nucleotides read TGCAGTGCTAACGGGACAGGATATCAGCCCCAGCATTTT.

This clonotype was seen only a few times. The CDR3 sequence is CASSDRLAGGRETQYF. The CDR3 coding sequence is TGTGCCAGCAGTGACCGACTAGCGGGAGGACGAGAGACCCAGTACTTC. V and J are TRBV6-1 and TRBJ2-5; 13 nucleotides align to TRBD2. V was clipped by 3 bases and J by 4 bases; unmatched bases: 5. This CDR3 spans 16 amino acids. The germline gives CDR1 MNHNS, CDR2 SASEGT.

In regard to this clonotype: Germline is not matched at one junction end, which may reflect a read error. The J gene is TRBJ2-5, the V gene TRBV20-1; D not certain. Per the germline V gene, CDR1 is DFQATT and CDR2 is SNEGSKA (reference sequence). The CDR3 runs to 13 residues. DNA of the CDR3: TGCAGTGCTAGCCCAGGACGCGAAGAGGCCCAGTACTTC. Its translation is CSASPGREEAQYF.

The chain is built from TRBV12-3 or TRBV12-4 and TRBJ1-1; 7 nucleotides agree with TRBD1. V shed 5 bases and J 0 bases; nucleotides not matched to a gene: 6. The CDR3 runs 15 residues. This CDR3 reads CASSSPDRLNTEAFF. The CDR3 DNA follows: TGTGCCAGCAGTAGCCCGGACAGGTTGAACACTGAAGCTTTCTTT.

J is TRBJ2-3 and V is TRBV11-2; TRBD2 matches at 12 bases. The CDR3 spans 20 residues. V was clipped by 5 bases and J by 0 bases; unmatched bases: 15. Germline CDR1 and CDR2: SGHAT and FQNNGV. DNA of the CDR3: TGTGCCAGCAGCCTCTCACTAGCGGGGGGCTTCCTGCCTAGCACAGATACGCAGTATTTT. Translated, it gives CASSLSLAGGFLPSTDTQYF.